One and the same sample provided the 29 T cell receptor beta chains below, sequenced in a study of blood T cell repertoires in COVID-19. This table comes from immunoSEQ multiplex PCR, and its TCRdb copy is limited to in-frame clones, with some not included. In the table there are about 210,000 clones, 70% to 90% of which are singletons. Sequencing used PBMCs or T cells enriched from blood (not recorded which). Receptors originate from a man aged 35 to 55 who had recovered from COVID-19.

The chain couples TRBV7-9 to TRBJ1-2; D might be TRBD1 (6 bases). There are 16 residues in the CDR3. The ends were cut back, 4 bases at V and 2 bases at J, with 17 bases in the middle. Germline V gene lookup returns CDR1 SEHNR and CDR2 FQNEAQ (reference sequence). CDR3 bases: TGTGCCAGCAGCTCCTCTGGCAGGGGCACCAACTATGGCTACACCTTC. Encoded protein: CASSSSGRGTNYGYTF.

The CDR3 coding sequence is TGTGCCAGCAGCTGGCACCTAGCGGGGGGGAACACCGGGGAGCTGTTTTTT. Amino acids: CASSWHLAGGNTGELFF. J is TRBJ2-2 and V is TRBV7-6, with 11 bases lining up with TRBD2. V lost 4 bases, J lost 1 base, and 5 bases stayed unmatched. CDR3 length: 17 residues. The germline CDR1 and CDR2 sequences are SGHVS and FNYEAQ.

The rearrangement links TRBV19 to TRBJ1-5; 9 bases agree with TRBD1. The trim removed 3 bases at V and 4 bases at J, leaving 4 bases unmatched. CDR1 and CDR2 from the germline V gene are LNHDA and SQIVND (reference sequence). The CDR3 extends over 15 amino acids. The chain's CDR3 is CASSMGQGGNQPQHF. CDR3 nucleotides: TGTGCCAGTAGTATGGGACAGGGTGGGAATCAGCCCCAGCATTTT. The whole variable domain, filled in from reference TRBV19 and TRBJ1-5, reads DGGITQSPKYLFRKEGQNVTLSCEQNLNHDAMYWYRQDPGQGLRLIYYSQIVNDFQKGDIAEGYSVSREKKESFPLTVTSAQKNPTAFYLCASSMGQGGNQPQHFGDGTRLSIL.

The J gene is TRBJ2-2, the V gene TRBV24-1; D is uncertain. This CDR3 contains 12 residues. V was cut by 9 bases and J by 4 bases, with 8 bases left in between. Germline loops: CDR1 KGHDR, CDR2 SFDVKD. The CDR3 DNA follows: TGTGCCACCGGTAGTAGCACCGGGGAGCTGTTTTTT. Translating it yields CATGSSTGELFF.

This clone was found many times. This rearrangement joins TRBV18 to TRBJ2-1; tentatively, D is TRBD2 (5 bases). This CDR3 spans 14 amino acids. The V end was cut by 5 bases, the J end by 8 bases, with 16 bases between. Per germline, CDR1 KGHSH and CDR2 LQKENI. CDR3 region: CASSTTRDIDEQFF. The CDR3 nucleotides are TGTGCCAGCTCAACCACTAGGGATATCGATGAGCAGTTCTTC. Filled out from reference TRBV18 and TRBJ2-1, the complete variable domain reads NAGVMQNPRHLVRRRGQEARLRCSPMKGHSHVYWYRQLPEEGLKFMVYLQKENIIDESGMPKERFSAEFPKEGPSILRIQQVVRGDSAAYFCASSTTRDIDEQFFGPGTRLTVL.

V gene TRBV19 combines with J gene TRBJ1-1, with D possibly TRBD1 on 6 matching bases. The CDR3 runs to 14 residues. The V end was cut by 5 bases, the J end by 3 bases, with 13 bases between. Germline lookup yields CDR1 LNHDA and CDR2 SQIVND (reference sequence). CDR3 sequence: CASSLNRAHTEAFF. The CDR3 DNA follows: TGTGCCAGTAGTTTAAACAGGGCCCACACTGAAGCTTTCTTT.

This chain links TRBV9 with TRBJ2-2, with 13 bases lining up with TRBD2. Germline V gene data show CDR1 as SGDLS and CDR2 as YYNGEE. This CDR3 comprises 18 residues. V gave up 3 bases and J gave up 6 bases; unmatched junction bases: 11. The CDR3 here is CASSASVLLAGGPGELFF. The CDR3 coding sequence is TGTGCCAGCAGCGCCTCCGTTCTACTAGCGGGAGGGCCCGGGGAGCTGTTTTTT.

As concerns this clone: This specimen includes other DNA sequences encoding the same CDR3. J is TRBJ1-1 and V is TRBV29-1; D is uncertain. CDR1 is SQVTM, CDR2 ANQGSEA, per germline. CDR3 length: 10 residues. Between the trimmed V and J ends, which lost 5 bases and 10 bases, there was a span of 11 bases. In DNA form, the CDR3 reads TGCAGCGTTTCGTCCGGTGGAGCTTTCTTT. Translated, it gives CSVSSGGAFF.

The sample holds one count of this clone. The chain is built from TRBV30 and TRBJ1-2; D uncertain. CDR1 GTSNPN and CDR2 SVGIG come from the germline V gene (reference sequence). The CDR3 runs to 12 residues. Between the trimmed V and J ends, which lost 3 bases and 8 bases, there was a span of 13 bases. CDR3 DNA: TGTGCCTGGAGAGAATATAGCCGGGGCTACACCTTC. Its translation is CAWREYSRGYTF.

V usage is TRBV19 and J usage is TRBJ1-5, with 11 bases that match TRBD1. Per the germline V gene, CDR1 is LNHDA and CDR2 is SQIVND (reference sequence). V dropped 5 bases and J dropped 0; count of bases not matched to a gene: 6. The CDR3 totals 17 residues. The CDR3, as DNA: TGTGCCAGTAGTCCTCGGACAGGGGGCCGTAGCAATCAGCCCCAGCATTTT. Its translation is CASSPRTGGRSNQPQHF.

The rearrangement joins TRBV18 to TRBJ1-1; D is perhaps TRBD1 (6 bases). The CDR3 extends over 14 amino acids. With 0 bases removed from V and 1 base from J, the gap between germline ends came to 6 bases. The germline CDR1 and CDR2 sequences are KGHSH and LQKENI. The DNA for the CDR3 is TGTGCCAGCTCACCACCGGACAGGAACACTGAAGCTTTCTTT. Translated, it gives CASSPPDRNTEAFF.

The chain links TRBV5-1 to TRBJ2-1; the match to TRBD1 covers 12 bases. Germline V gene lookup returns CDR1 SGHRS and CDR2 YFSETQ. This CDR3 is built from 16 residues. V was clipped by 0 bases and J by 7 bases; unmatched bases: 5. The CDR3 here is CASSLAGTGGFNEQFF. The CDR3 coding sequence is TGCGCCAGCAGCTTGGCCGGGACAGGGGGCTTTAATGAGCAGTTCTTC.

The chain employs TRBV7-9 and TRBJ1-4; D remains unclear. V lost 5 bases to trimming and J lost 8 bases, with 18 bases between them. CDR3 length: 15 amino acids. Germline CDR1 and CDR2: SEHNR and FQNEAQ (reference sequence). CDR3 amino acids: CASSLGSLGWEKLFF. CDR3 nucleotide sequence: TGTGCCAGCAGCCTAGGGTCCCTGGGCTGGGAAAAACTGTTTTTT.

This chain connects TRBV6-1 to TRBJ2-3; 9 bases are a match to TRBD2. The ends lost 2 bases at V and 6 bases at J; junction bases unmatched: 18. The CDR3 runs to 19 residues. Germline V gene sequence: CDR1 MNHNS, CDR2 SASEGT. Here the CDR3 reads CASSEFNIELAGLRDTQYF. In nucleotides, the CDR3 is TGTGCCAGCAGTGAATTTAACATAGAGCTAGCGGGATTGAGGGATACGCAGTATTTT.

The V and J genes are TRBV6-5 and TRBJ2-5, with D unclear. The germline V and J ends were trimmed by 10 bases and 3 bases, with 9 bases remaining between them. This CDR3 region has 11 residues. Germline loops: CDR1 MNHEY, CDR2 SVGAGI. The CDR3 here is CAIAAKETQYF. CDR3 sequence (DNA): TGTGCCATCGCGGCCAAAGAGACCCAGTACTTC.

This clone was detected once. The rearrangement joins TRBV2 to TRBJ1-4, with D uncertain. CDR1 is SNHLY, CDR2 FYNNEI, per germline. Trimming stripped 3 bases from V and 7 bases from J, with 3 bases between. This CDR3 spans 11 amino acids. CDR3 DNA: TGTGCCAGCAGTGACGGTGAAAAACTGTTTTTT. Translated: CASSDGEKLFF.

This clone came up once. The chain joins TRBV4-2 to TRBJ1-1; no reliable D call. This CDR3 has 18 amino acids. V was clipped by 1 base and J by 1 base, with 19 bases between them. The germline V gene encodes CDR1 LGHNA and CDR2 YNFKEQ. The CDR3 region is CASSQGVSGNPKNTEAFF. In nucleotides, the CDR3 is TGTGCCAGCAGCCAAGGGGTTTCGGGTAACCCGAAGAACACTGAAGCTTTCTTT.

In this sample, this clone turned up a few times. V gene TRBV19 combines with J gene TRBJ1-5; D possibly corresponds to TRBD1 (6 bases). The CDR3 has 16 amino acids. Trimming took 7 bases from V and 0 from J, leaving 16 bases between them. Germline V gene data show CDR1 as LNHDA and CDR2 as SQIVND (reference sequence). CDR3 sequence: CASTRDNRRSNQPQHF. CDR3 DNA sequence: TGTGCCAGTACAAGGGACAACAGGCGTAGCAATCAGCCCCAGCATTTT.

This chain joins TRBV9 and TRBJ2-1, with 7 bases aligning to TRBD1. This CDR3 is built from 15 residues. Germline V CDR1 and CDR2: SGDLS, YYNGEE. V lost 0 bases, J lost 8 bases, and 8 bases stayed unmatched. The CDR3 nucleotides read TGTGCCAGCAGCGTAGAAGGACAGGTTATGGATGAGCAGTTCTTC. As protein: CASSVEGQVMDEQFF.

The V call is TRBV5-1, the J call TRBJ2-1; a weak D match, TRBD2 (6 bases). The CDR3 runs 15 residues. Germline loops: CDR1 SGHRS, CDR2 YFSETQ. V dropped 5 bases and J dropped 3 bases, with 15 bases sitting between them. CDR3 nucleotide sequence: TGCGCCAGCAGTGATGGTAGCGGTTACTACAATGAGCAGTTCTTC. Translation: CASSDGSGYYNEQFF.

This sequence joins TRBV6-1 and TRBJ1-5; D unresolved. Deletions cut 1 base from V and 2 bases from J, with 15 bases between. This CDR3 contains 17 residues. CDR1 is MNHNS, CDR2 SASEGT, per germline. CDR3 amino acids: CASSEGVVRLGNQPQHF. DNA for the CDR3: TGTGCCAGCAGTGAAGGAGTTGTGCGGCTGGGCAATCAGCCCCAGCATTTT.

The chain uses TRBV2 and TRBJ2-7; D remains unclear. The CDR3 is 12 amino acids. V was clipped by 7 bases and J by 6 bases, with 13 bases between them. Germline values: CDR1 SNHLY, CDR2 FYNNEI. Written as DNA, the CDR3 is TGTGCCAGCACTAGGCCCCCGAGCGAGCAGTACTTC. Amino acid sequence: CASTRPPSEQYF.

The rearrangement links TRBV5-1 to TRBJ2-5; unclear D gene. Germline V gene sequence: CDR1 SGHRS, CDR2 YFSETQ. The CDR3 has 11 amino acids. V was cut by 6 bases and J by 1 base, with 4 bases left in between. The CDR3 bases are TGCGCCAGCACCCTCCAAGAGACCCAGTACTTC. This gives the protein CASTLQETQYF.

The chain recombines TRBV6-5 with TRBJ2-7; no firm D call. The CDR3 is made up of 14 amino acids. Germline CDR1 is MNHEY and CDR2 is SVGAGI. Trimming shortened V by 2 bases and J by 3 bases, and 11 bases separated the two germline ends. The CDR3 sequence is CASSYGFGGYEQYF. In DNA form, the CDR3 reads TGTGCCAGCAGTTACGGGTTTGGCGGCTACGAGCAGTACTTC.

This clone was picked up a small number of times. The chain employs TRBV28 and TRBJ1-2; a weak D match, TRBD1 (6 bases). V lost 5 bases and J 8 bases, leaving 18 bases between the germline ends. The CDR3 sequence is 14 residues long. Germline lookup yields CDR1 MDHEN and CDR2 SYDVKM. CDR3 in amino acids: CASSAPDSVGGYTF. In nucleotides, the CDR3 is TGTGCCAGCAGTGCACCGGACAGCGTGGGGGGCTACACCTTC.

The chain links TRBV18 to TRBJ1-5, with D possibly being TRBD1 (5 bases). Deletions cut 3 bases from V and 1 base from J, with 13 bases between. CDR1 and CDR2 from the germline V gene are KGHSH and LQKENI. CDR3 length: 16 residues. DNA for the CDR3: TGTGCCAGCTCACCCTCAGGGAGGGGCAGCAATCAGCCCCAGCATTTT. It encodes CASSPSGRGSNQPQHF.

CDR3 coding DNA: TGTGCCTCCAAGAGGGGCGGGAGTCGAAAAGATACGCAGTATTTT. This sequence encodes CASKRGGSRKDTQYF. V is TRBV30 and J is TRBJ2-3; 7 nucleotides align to TRBD2. The trim removed 7 bases at V and 5 bases at J, leaving 15 bases unmatched. The CDR3 length is 15 residues. The germline V gene encodes CDR1 GTSNPN and CDR2 SVGIG (reference sequence). Drawing the rest from reference TRBV30 and TRBJ2-3, the complete variable domain is SQTIHQWPATLVQPVGSPLSLECTVEGTSNPNLYWYRQAAGRGLQLLFYSVGIGQISSEVPQNLSASRPQDRQFILSSKKLLLSDSGFYLCASKRGGSRKDTQYFGPGTRLTVL.

This clone was seen a single time. This chain links TRBV7-7 with TRBJ2-1, with D possibly TRBD2 on 5 matching bases. Trimming took off 3 bases at V and 0 bases at J, with 18 bases between the two ends. Germline V gene sequence: CDR1 SSHAT, CDR2 FNYEAQ (reference sequence). CDR3 length: 18 amino acids. CDR3 DNA: TGTGCCAGCAGCTTTTGGAGTTTAGGACTGAACTCCTACAATGAGCAGTTCTTC. Translating it yields CASSFWSLGLNSYNEQFF.

The chain couples TRBV3-1 (or the pseudogene TRBV3-2) to TRBJ2-7; tentative D call: TRBD2 (6 bases). The V end lost 3 bases, the J end lost 7 bases, and 10 bases lay between the germline ends. The germline V gene has CDR1 LGHDT and CDR2 YNNKEL (reference sequence). This CDR3 is 12 amino acids long. Here the CDR3 reads CASSQLGGEQYF. The DNA of the CDR3 is TGTGCCAGCAGCCAGTTGGGGGGAGAGCAGTACTTC.